The source of this T cell receptor (beta chain) is a study of blood T cell repertoires in COVID-19. Study-wide background: From the United States, Italy and Spain came samples of acute and convalescent COVID-19. PBMCs, B-cell-depleted T cells, or T cells were the source of the cDNA or gDNA that made up the material.

In the study's own analysis: For nucleated cells, counts were estimated from reference gene primer amplification. Libraries were prepared by immunoSEQ multiplex PCR; TCRdb keeps only in-frame clonotypes and omits some of them. That table supplies the V and J calls and clone size; D and trimming were determined from the DNA. The sample lists some 370,000 clones, roughly 90% occurring once. The sequenced sample consisted of peripheral blood. This sequence was found in a man between 18 and 35 years old with active or convalescent COVID-19.

CDR3 amino acids: CASSPGGLKANTEAFF. CDR3 in DNA: TGCGCCAGCAGCCCCGGGGGGCTGAAGGCGAACACTGAAGCTTTCTTT. The chain employs TRBV5-1 and TRBJ1-1, with a weak D call TRBD1 (6 bases). V lost 4 bases to trimming and J lost 1 base, with 17 bases between them. Germline loops: CDR1 SGHRS, CDR2 YFSETQ. This CDR3 contains 16 residues.